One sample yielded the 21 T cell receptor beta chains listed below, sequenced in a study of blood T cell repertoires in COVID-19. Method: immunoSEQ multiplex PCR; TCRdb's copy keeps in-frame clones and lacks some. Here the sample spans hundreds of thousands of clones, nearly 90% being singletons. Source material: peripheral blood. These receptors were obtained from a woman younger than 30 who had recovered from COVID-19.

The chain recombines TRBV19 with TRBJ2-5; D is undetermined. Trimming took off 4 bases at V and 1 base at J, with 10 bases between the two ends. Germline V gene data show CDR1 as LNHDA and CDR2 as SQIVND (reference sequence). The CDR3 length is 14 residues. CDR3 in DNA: TGTGCCAGTAGTACTCCACGGGTCCAAGAGACCCAGTACTTC. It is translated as CASSTPRVQETQYF.

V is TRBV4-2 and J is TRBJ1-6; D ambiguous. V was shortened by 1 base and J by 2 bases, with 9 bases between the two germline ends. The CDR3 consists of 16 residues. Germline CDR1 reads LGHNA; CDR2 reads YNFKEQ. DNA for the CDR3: TGTGCCAGCAGCCAAGGCGGCGCGCCCTATAATTCACCCCTCCACTTT. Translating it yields CASSQGGAPYNSPLHF.

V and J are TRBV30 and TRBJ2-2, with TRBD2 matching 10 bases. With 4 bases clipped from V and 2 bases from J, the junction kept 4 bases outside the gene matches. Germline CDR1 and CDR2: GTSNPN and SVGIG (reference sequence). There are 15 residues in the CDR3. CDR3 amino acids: CAWTSGSLNTGELFF. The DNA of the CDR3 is TGTGCCTGGACTAGCGGGAGTCTTAACACCGGGGAGCTGTTTTTT. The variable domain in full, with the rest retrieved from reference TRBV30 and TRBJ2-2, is SQTIHQWPATLVQPVGSPLSLECTVEGTSNPNLYWYRQAAGRGLQLLFYSVGIGQISSEVPQNLSASRPQDRQFILSSKKLLLSDSGFYLCAWTSGSLNTGELFFGEGSRLTVL.

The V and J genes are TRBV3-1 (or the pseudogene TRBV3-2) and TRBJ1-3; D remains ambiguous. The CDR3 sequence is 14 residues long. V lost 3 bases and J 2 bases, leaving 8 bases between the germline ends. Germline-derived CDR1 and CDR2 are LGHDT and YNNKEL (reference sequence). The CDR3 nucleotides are TGTGCCAGCAGCCATCTGAGTCCTGGAAACACCATATATTTT. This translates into CASSHLSPGNTIYF.

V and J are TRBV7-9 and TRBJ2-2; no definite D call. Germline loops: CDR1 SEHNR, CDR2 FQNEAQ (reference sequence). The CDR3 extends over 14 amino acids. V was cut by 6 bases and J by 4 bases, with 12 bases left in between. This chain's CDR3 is CASSPRTGTGELFF. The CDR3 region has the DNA TGTGCCAGCAGTCCTAGAACCGGCACCGGGGAGCTGTTTTTT.

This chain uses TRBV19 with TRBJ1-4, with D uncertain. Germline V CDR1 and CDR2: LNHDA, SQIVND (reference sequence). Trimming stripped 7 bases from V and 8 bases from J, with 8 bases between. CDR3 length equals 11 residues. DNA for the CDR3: TGTGCCAGTATGCACAAAGAAAAACTGTTTTTT. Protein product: CASMHKEKLFF.

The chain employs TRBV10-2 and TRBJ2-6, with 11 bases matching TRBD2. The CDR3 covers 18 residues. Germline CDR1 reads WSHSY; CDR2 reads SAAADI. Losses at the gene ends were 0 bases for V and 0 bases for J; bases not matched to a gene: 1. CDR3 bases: TGCGCCAGCAGTGAGTCGGGGACTAGCGGCTCTGGGGCCAACGTCCTGACTTTC. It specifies CASSESGTSGSGANVLTF.

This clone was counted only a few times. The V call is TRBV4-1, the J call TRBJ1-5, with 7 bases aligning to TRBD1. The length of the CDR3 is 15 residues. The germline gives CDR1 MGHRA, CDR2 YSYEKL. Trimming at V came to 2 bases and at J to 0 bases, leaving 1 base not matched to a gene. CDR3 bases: TGCGCCAGCAGCCAACAGGGGGATAGCAATCAGCCCCAGCATTTT. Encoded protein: CASSQQGDSNQPQHF.

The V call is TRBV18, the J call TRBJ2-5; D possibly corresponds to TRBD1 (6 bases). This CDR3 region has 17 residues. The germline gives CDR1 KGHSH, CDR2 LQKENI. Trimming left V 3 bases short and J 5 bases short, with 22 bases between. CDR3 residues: CASSPSPMSGEMETQYF. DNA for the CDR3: TGTGCCAGCTCACCGAGCCCCATGTCAGGGGAGATGGAGACCCAGTACTTC. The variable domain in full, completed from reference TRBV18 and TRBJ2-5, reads NAGVMQNPRHLVRRRGQEARLRCSPMKGHSHVYWYRQLPEEGLKFMVYLQKENIIDESGMPKERFSAEFPKEGPSILRIQQVVRGDSAAYFCASSPSPMSGEMETQYFGPGTRLLVL.

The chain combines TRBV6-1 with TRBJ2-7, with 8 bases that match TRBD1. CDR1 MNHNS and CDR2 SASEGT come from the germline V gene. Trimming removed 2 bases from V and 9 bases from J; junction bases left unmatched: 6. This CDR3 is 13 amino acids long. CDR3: CASSEFPTGAQYF. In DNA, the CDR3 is TGTGCCAGCAGTGAATTCCCGACAGGGGCGCAGTACTTC.

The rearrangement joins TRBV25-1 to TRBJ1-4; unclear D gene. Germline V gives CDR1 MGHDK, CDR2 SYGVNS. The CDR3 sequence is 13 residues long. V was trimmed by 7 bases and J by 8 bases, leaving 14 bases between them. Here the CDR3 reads CASNSVWEEKLFF. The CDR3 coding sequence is TGTGCCAGCAACAGCGTTTGGGAGGAAAAACTGTTTTTT.

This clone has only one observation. CDR3 sequence (DNA): TGTGCCAGCAGGCCACAGGGGTTTTACTATGGCTACACCTTC. It specifies CASRPQGFYYGYTF. The chain employs TRBV27 and TRBJ1-2, with 7 bases fitting TRBD1. Per the germline V gene, CDR1 is MNHEY and CDR2 is SMNVEV (reference sequence). V was pared by 6 bases and J by 3 bases, with 7 bases of the junction left unmatched. This CDR3 is built from 14 residues.

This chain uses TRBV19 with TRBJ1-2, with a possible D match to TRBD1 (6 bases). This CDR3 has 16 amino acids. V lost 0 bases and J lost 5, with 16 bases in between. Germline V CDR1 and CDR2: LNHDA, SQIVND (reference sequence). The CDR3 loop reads CASSIDHQGREYGYTF. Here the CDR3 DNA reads TGTGCCAGTAGTATAGATCATCAGGGGCGAGAATATGGCTACACCTTC.

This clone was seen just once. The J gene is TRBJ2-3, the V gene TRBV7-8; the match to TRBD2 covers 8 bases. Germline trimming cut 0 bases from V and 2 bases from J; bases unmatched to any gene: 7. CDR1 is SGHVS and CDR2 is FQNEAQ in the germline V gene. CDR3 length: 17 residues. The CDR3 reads CASSLAPIAGYTDTQYF. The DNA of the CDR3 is TGTGCCAGCAGCTTAGCCCCAATAGCGGGATACACAGATACGCAGTATTTT.

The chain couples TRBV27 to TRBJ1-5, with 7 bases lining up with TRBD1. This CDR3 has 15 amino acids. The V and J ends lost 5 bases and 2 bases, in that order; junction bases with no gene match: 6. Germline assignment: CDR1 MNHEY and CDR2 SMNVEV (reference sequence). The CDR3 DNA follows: TGTGCCAGCAGTCAAGTAGGGGGCGGCAATCAGCCCCAGCATTTT. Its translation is CASSQVGGGNQPQHF.

The CDR3 nucleotides read TGTGCCAGCAGCTTAGGTGGGACATGGATTAGGCAGTACTTC. Amino acid sequence: CASSLGGTWIRQYF. The chain employs TRBV11-2 and TRBJ2-7, with D perhaps TRBD1 (6 bases). V was pared by 1 base and J by 9 bases, with 16 bases between. CDR1 SGHAT and CDR2 FQNNGV come from the germline V gene. The CDR3 is made up of 14 amino acids.

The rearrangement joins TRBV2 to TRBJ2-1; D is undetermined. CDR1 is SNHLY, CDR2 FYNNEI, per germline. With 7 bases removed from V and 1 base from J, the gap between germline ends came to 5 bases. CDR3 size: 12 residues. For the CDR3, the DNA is TGTGCCAGCACCCCATCCTACAATGAGCAGTTCTTC. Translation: CASTPSYNEQFF.

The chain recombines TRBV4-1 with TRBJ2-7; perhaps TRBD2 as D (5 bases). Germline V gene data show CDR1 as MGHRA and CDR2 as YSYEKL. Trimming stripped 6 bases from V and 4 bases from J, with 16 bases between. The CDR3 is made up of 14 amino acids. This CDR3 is CASSPAGKGYEQYF. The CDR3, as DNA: TGCGCCAGCAGTCCCGCCGGGAAAGGATACGAGCAGTACTTC.

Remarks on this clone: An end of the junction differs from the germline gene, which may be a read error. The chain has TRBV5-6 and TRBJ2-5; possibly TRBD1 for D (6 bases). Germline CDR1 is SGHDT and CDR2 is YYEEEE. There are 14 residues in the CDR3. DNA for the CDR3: TGTGCCAGCAGCCGAGACTGGGGGCCAGAGGCCCAGTACTTC. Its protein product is CASSRDWGPEAQYF. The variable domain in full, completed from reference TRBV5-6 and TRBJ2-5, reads DAGVTQSPTHLIKTRGQQVTLRCSPKSGHDTVSWYQQALGQGPQFIFQYYEEEERQRGNFPDRFSGHQFPNYSSELNVNALLLGDSALYLCASSRDWGPEAQYFGPGTRLLVL.

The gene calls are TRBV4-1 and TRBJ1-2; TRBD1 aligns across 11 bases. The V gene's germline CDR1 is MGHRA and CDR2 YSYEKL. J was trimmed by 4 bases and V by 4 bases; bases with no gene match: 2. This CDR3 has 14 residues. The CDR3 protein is CASSPGQGAYGYTF. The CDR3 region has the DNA TGCGCCAGCAGCCCAGGACAGGGGGCCTATGGCTACACCTTC.

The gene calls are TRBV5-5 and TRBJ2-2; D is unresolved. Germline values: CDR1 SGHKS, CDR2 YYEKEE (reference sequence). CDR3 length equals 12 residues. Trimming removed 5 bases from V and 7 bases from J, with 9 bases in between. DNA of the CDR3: TGTGCCAGCAGTTTGCAAATCGGGGAGCTGTTTTTT. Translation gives CASSLQIGELFF.